This T cell receptor (beta chain) is drawn from a study of cytomegalovirus exposure and HLA in healthy donors. Study-wide background: About 85 million unique TCR sequences came from HLA-typed donors in an early release.

V lost 3 bases, J lost 9 bases, and 18 bases stayed unmatched. CDR1 MNHNS and CDR2 SASEGT come from the germline V gene. The CDR3 consists of 17 residues. Study-wide findings and caveats: Analysis was performed later, and it showed HLA-associated TCR beta chains to be more clonally expanded than equally common others.

With regard to this clone: Its antigen is unknown.

Primers included in the PCR were 60 Vbeta and 13 Jbeta primers. Generated by immunoSEQ multiplex PCR, the TCRdb table keeps only in-frame clones and is missing some. In the table there are 150,000 to 200,000 clones, 75% to 90% of which are singletons. The chain combines TRBV6-1 with TRBJ2-5, with TRBD1 identical over 8 bases. The TCR sequence derives from a boy younger than 10 in good health and CMV-seronegative. Sequencing was carried out using PBMCs. CDR3 loop: CASSDTARQGTLGAQYF. CDR3 coding DNA: TGTGCCAGCAGTGATACGGCAAGACAGGGGACACTGGGGGCCCAGTACTTC.